This record covers a single TCR beta chain. The sample belongs to a study of blood T cell repertoires in COVID-19. Across the whole study: Nucleic acid was either cDNA or gDNA, and it came from T cells, B-cell-depleted T cells, or PBMCs.

Participants, about 18 to 89 years old, spanned 25 or so US areas. Sequencing was performed with immunoSEQ multiplex PCR; in TCRdb, only in-frame clones are kept and a portion is missing. Of about 300,000 clones listed, about nine tenths were seen once; the top ten hold 3.5% to 5%. V shed 4 bases, J shed 4 bases, and the junction held 6 bases outside the gene matches. Per the germline V gene, CDR1 is SGHRS and CDR2 is YFSETQ. This CDR3 is 15 amino acids long. This receptor was obtained from a man aged 25-45 years who had recovered from COVID-19. V usage is TRBV5-1 and J usage is TRBJ2-2; 8 bases are a match to TRBD1. The sample was PBMCs or T cells enriched from blood (not recorded which). DNA for the CDR3: TGCGCCAGCAGCCCCGGACAGGGTTTCACCGGGGAGCTGTTTTTT. It translates to CASSPGQGFTGELFF.